One sample yielded the 2 T cell receptor beta chains listed below, sequenced in a study of molecular identifiers for immune sequencing clone quantification. TCRdb recomputed calls from the PCR reads with MiXCR, one row per CDR3 protein. The sample shows 250,000 to 350,000 distinct CDR3 sequences, roughly 23% of them seen only once. Material for sequencing was naive CD8+ T cells from blood, with Jurkat cell RNA spiked in. The subset here: FACS-sorted CD8+CD4-CCR7+CD45RA+ naive T cells. The receptors shown here come from a human donor in good health. Some libraries in this study had Jurkat cell RNA spiked in.

This clonotype was observed a handful of times. The V and J genes are TRBV24-1 and TRBJ1-2, with D possibly matching TRBD1 (6 bases). V lost 2 bases, J lost 0 bases, and 12 bases lay in between. The germline CDR1 and CDR2 sequences are KGHDR and SFDVKD. The CDR3 has 16 residues. The CDR3 protein is CATSDSQGGPNYGYTF. The CDR3 DNA sequence: TGTGCCACCAGTGATTCACAGGGAGGTCCTAACTATGGCTACACCTTC.

This clonotype was found once. A much larger clone differs from this one at a single base, so this may be a read error. The V and J genes are TRBV29-1 and TRBJ1-2, with D tentatively TRBD1 (6 bases). Per the germline V gene, CDR1 is SQVTM and CDR2 is ANQGSEA. The CDR3 is 13 amino acids. DNA for the CDR3: TGCGGCGCGGCGGGAGGACAGAACTATGGCTACACCTTC. Its translation is CGAAGGQNYGYTF.